This T cell receptor (beta chain) comes out of a study of T cells after yellow fever vaccination. Whole-study context: Some fractions had low cell numbers, and these were prepared with SMART-Seq v4 Ultra Low Input. Regarding the study as a whole: Some clonotypes were seen in both the CD4 and the CD8 compartments. These made up a small share and likely arose from convergent recombination.

TCRdb redid the calling of the 5' RACE reads with MiXCR, one entry per CDR3 protein. Of hundreds of thousands of distinct CDR3 sequences listed, roughly 8.7% are singletons. This clonotype was counted only a few times. Its target is unknown. This TCR came from a man aged 18-30 years who received the YFV17D yellow fever vaccine. The sequenced sample was PBMCs, obtained on the day of the first yellow fever vaccination.

CDR3 nucleotides: TGTGCCAGCAACCTTTCCCCGCAGTATTTT. Its protein is CASNLSPQYF. The V and J genes are TRBV27 and TRBJ2-3, with unresolved D. The CDR3 runs to 10 residues. Germline V lookup: CDR1 MNHEY, CDR2 SMNVEV (reference sequence). Trimming left V 7 bases short and J 10 bases short, with 9 bases between.